The 16 T cell receptor beta chains below were found in one sample sequenced in a study of control samples from healthy donors and cancer patients. The table came from immunoSEQ multiplex PCR; TCRdb's copy has only in-frame clones and leaves some out. Of 21,000 or so clones listed, 75% to 90% were seen once; the top ten hold 38%. The sample comprised PBMCs. Receptors were obtained from a man aged 60 to 69 with head and neck cancer.

J is TRBJ2-4 and V is TRBV5-1; possibly TRBD1 for D (5 bases). Deletions cut 1 base from V and 2 bases from J, with 10 bases between. CDR1 is SGHRS, CDR2 YFSETQ, per germline. The CDR3 extends over 15 amino acids. In nucleotides, the CDR3 is TGCGCCAGCAGCTTGTTGCAGGGCACCAAAAACATTCAGTACTTC. Protein: CASSLLQGTKNIQYF. Full variable domain (remainder filled in from reference TRBV5-1 and TRBJ2-4): KAGVTQTPRYLIKTRGQQVTLSCSPISGHRSVSWYQQTPGQGLQFLFEYFSETQRNKGNFPGRFSGRQFSNSRSEMNVSTLELGDSALYLCASSLLQGTKNIQYFGAGTRLSVL.

V is TRBV2 and J is TRBJ2-1; 14 positions agree with TRBD2. CDR1 and CDR2 from the germline V gene are SNHLY and FYNNEI. The CDR3 runs 15 residues. V was clipped by 6 bases and J by 6 bases; unmatched bases: 4. CDR3: CASSQTSGGGNEQFF. In DNA form, the CDR3 reads TGTGCCAGCAGCCAGACTAGCGGGGGGGGCAATGAGCAGTTCTTC.

The chain joins TRBV9 to TRBJ2-3, with TRBD1 as a possible D gene (6 bases). Trimming stripped 0 bases from V and 3 bases from J, with 8 bases between. Germline lookup yields CDR1 SGDLS and CDR2 YYNGEE. This CDR3 is built from 14 residues. CDR3 DNA sequence: TGTGCCAGCAGCGTAGGCAGGGGTACAGATACGCAGTATTTT. This codes for CASSVGRGTDTQYF.

This chain connects TRBV7-6 to TRBJ1-2, with TRBD1 identical over 9 bases. The CDR3 is made up of 14 amino acids. The germline CDR1 and CDR2 sequences are SGHVS and FNYEAQ. Germline trimming cut 5 bases from V and 2 bases from J; bases unmatched to any gene: 3. Here the CDR3 DNA reads TGTGCCAGCAGCCCAGGACAGGGGAACTATGGCTACACCTTC. It is translated as CASSPGQGNYGYTF.

The chain has TRBV18 and TRBJ1-3, with D perhaps matching TRBD1 (5 bases). Germline CDR1 reads KGHSH; CDR2 reads LQKENI. Trimming left V 4 bases short and J 1 base short, with 11 bases between. The CDR3 covers 15 residues. CDR3 residues: CASSRGTASGNTIYF. CDR3 DNA: TGTGCCAGCTCACGAGGGACCGCGTCTGGAAACACCATATATTTT. Full variable domain (rest looked up from reference TRBV18 and TRBJ1-3): NAGVMQNPRHLVRRRGQEARLRCSPMKGHSHVYWYRQLPEEGLKFMVYLQKENIIDESGMPKERFSAEFPKEGPSILRIQQVVRGDSAAYFCASSRGTASGNTIYFGEGSWLTVV.

This chain uses TRBV25-1 with TRBJ2-1; 8 nucleotides agree with TRBD2. Trimming cost V 1 base and J 3 bases; bases outside gene matches: 8. Germline V CDR1 and CDR2: MGHDK, SYGVNS. CDR3 length: 17 residues. The chain's CDR3 is CASSESLTSGLYNEQFF. The CDR3 nucleotides read TGTGCCAGCAGTGAATCCCTCACTAGCGGACTCTACAATGAGCAGTTCTTC.

The chain combines TRBV3-1 (or the pseudogene TRBV3-2) with TRBJ1-5, with D possibly matching TRBD1 (6 bases). V was trimmed by 3 bases and J by 0 bases, leaving 12 bases between them. The CDR3 has 16 residues. CDR1 is LGHDT, CDR2 YNNKEL, per germline (reference sequence). This CDR3 reads CASSHGRGYSNQPQHF. Here the CDR3 DNA reads TGTGCCAGCAGCCATGGCAGGGGTTATAGCAATCAGCCCCAGCATTTT.

The chain is built from TRBV3-1 (or the pseudogene TRBV3-2) and TRBJ2-3; D is uncertain. The CDR3 is 13 residues long. The germline V gene has CDR1 LGHDT and CDR2 YNNKEL (reference sequence). Trimming took 3 bases from V and 6 from J, leaving 10 bases between them. The CDR3 reads CASSQSPRDTQYF. In DNA, the CDR3 is TGTGCCAGCAGCCAGTCCCCCCGGGATACGCAGTATTTT.

In its sample, this clone was seen a few times. The chain joins TRBV7-9 to TRBJ2-1, with D possibly matching TRBD2 (5 bases). Germline V gene sequence: CDR1 SEHNR, CDR2 FQNEAQ (reference sequence). The CDR3 contains 15 residues. V dropped 5 bases and J dropped 7 bases, with 18 bases sitting between them. CDR3 protein: CASSDHEARGNEQFF. CDR3 nucleotide sequence: TGTGCCAGCAGCGATCACGAGGCCCGAGGGAATGAGCAGTTCTTC.

The chain has TRBV3-1 (or the pseudogene TRBV3-2) and TRBJ1-3; weak D call: TRBD1 (5 bases). With 1 base removed from V and 4 bases from J, the gap between germline ends came to 11 bases. Germline CDR1 and CDR2: LGHDT and YNNKEL (reference sequence). The CDR3 contains 15 residues. CDR3 loop: CASSQGSRAGNTIYF. In DNA form, the CDR3 reads TGTGCCAGCAGCCAAGGATCCAGGGCAGGAAACACCATATATTTT.

V usage is TRBV7-6 and J usage is TRBJ1-1, with 9 bases lining up with TRBD1. Trimming at V came to 5 bases and at J to 6 bases, leaving 7 bases not matched to a gene. The germline V gene encodes CDR1 SGHVS and CDR2 FNYEAQ. The CDR3 has 14 residues. Here the CDR3 DNA reads TGTGCCAGCAGCCCGATGACAGGGGGGTCTGAAGCTTTCTTT. This encodes CASSPMTGGSEAFF.

The chain is built from TRBV2 and TRBJ2-7, with D perhaps TRBD1 (5 bases). Germline V CDR1 and CDR2: SNHLY, FYNNEI. The ends were cut back, 5 bases at V and 3 bases at J, with 14 bases in the middle. CDR3 length equals 14 residues. The CDR3 DNA is TGTGCCAGCAGTTCCCCCGCCAGGGTCTACGAGCAGTACTTC. It yields the protein CASSSPARVYEQYF.

The chain carries TRBV28 and TRBJ1-5; no reliable D call. The CDR3 length is 15 residues. Trimming removed 5 bases from V and 0 bases from J, with 11 bases in between. The V gene's germline CDR1 is MDHEN and CDR2 SYDVKM. The CDR3 nucleotides are TGTGCCAGCAGTCCCCGGGGTTATAGCAATCAGCCCCAGCATTTT. The encoded protein is CASSPRGYSNQPQHF. Together with reference TRBV28 and TRBJ1-5, the CDR3 gives the full variable domain: DVKVTQSSRYLVKRTGEKVFLECVQDMDHENMFWYRQDPGLGLRLIYFSYDVKMKEKGDIPEGYSVSREKKERFSLILESASTNQTSMYLCASSPRGYSNQPQHFGDGTRLSIL.

V is TRBV7-2 and J is TRBJ2-1; 14 bases line up with TRBD2. The CDR3 covers 16 residues. Germline CDR1 and CDR2: SGHTA and FQGNSA. Trimming took 6 bases from V and 7 from J; bases not matched to a gene: 8. The CDR3 coding sequence is TGTGCCAGCAGTCTTACCGGGACTAGCGGGAGTAATGAGCAGTTCTTC. It codes for CASSLTGTSGSNEQFF.

The chain recombines TRBV3-1 (or the pseudogene TRBV3-2) with TRBJ2-1, with 7 bases that match TRBD2. The V segment lost 1 base and the J segment 7 bases; nucleotides outside the gene matches: 7. Per germline, CDR1 LGHDT and CDR2 YNNKEL (reference sequence). CDR3 size: 15 residues. The CDR3 region is CASSQALADLNEQFF. DNA of the CDR3: TGTGCCAGCAGCCAAGCTCTAGCGGACCTTAATGAGCAGTTCTTC.

The chain combines TRBV5-1 with TRBJ2-2; D may be TRBD2 (6 bases). The CDR3 runs 15 residues. Germline V gene data show CDR1 as SGHRS and CDR2 as YFSETQ. Deletions cut 3 bases from V and 1 base from J, with 10 bases between. CDR3 sequence: CASSYGTGNTGELFF. In DNA, the CDR3 is TGCGCCAGCAGCTATGGGACTGGGAACACCGGGGAGCTGTTTTTT. The full variable domain, rest sourced from reference TRBV5-1 and TRBJ2-2, is KAGVTQTPRYLIKTRGQQVTLSCSPISGHRSVSWYQQTPGQGLQFLFEYFSETQRNKGNFPGRFSGRQFSNSRSEMNVSTLELGDSALYLCASSYGTGNTGELFFGEGSRLTVL.